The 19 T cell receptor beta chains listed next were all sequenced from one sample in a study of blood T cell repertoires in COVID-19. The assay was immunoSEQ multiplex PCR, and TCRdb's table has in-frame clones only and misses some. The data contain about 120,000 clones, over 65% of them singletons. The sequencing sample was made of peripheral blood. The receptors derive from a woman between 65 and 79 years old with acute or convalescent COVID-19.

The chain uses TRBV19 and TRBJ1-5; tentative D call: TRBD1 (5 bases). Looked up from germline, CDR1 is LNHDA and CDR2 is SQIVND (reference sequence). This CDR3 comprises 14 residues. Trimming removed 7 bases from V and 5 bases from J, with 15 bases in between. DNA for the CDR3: TGTGCCAGTACATTGGGGCCTAGAGATCAGCCCCAGCATTTT. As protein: CASTLGPRDQPQHF.

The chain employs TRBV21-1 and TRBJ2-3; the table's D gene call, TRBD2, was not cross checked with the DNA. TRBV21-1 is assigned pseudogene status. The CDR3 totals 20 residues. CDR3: CASSKSGLAGAPFLADTQYF. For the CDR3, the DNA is TGTGCCAGCAGCAAATCCGGACTAGCGGGGGCCCCCTTTCTTGCAGATACGCAGTATTTT.

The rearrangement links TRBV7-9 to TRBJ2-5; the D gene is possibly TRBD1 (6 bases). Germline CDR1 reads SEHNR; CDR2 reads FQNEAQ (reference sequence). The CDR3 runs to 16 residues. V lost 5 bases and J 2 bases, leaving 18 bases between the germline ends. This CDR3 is CASSPEPGHLQETQYF. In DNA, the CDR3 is TGTGCCAGCAGCCCAGAACCGGGACACTTACAAGAGACCCAGTACTTC.

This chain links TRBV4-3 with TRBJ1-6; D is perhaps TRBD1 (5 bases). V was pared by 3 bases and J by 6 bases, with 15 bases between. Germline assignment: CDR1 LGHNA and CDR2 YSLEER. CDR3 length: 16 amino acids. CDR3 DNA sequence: TGCGCCAGCAGCCAGGGGTCAGGGAGGGGTAATTCACCCCTCCACTTT. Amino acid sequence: CASSQGSGRGNSPLHF.

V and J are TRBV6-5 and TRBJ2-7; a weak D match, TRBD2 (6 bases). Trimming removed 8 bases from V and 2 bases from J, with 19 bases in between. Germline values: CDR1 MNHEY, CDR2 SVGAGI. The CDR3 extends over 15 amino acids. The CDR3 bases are TGTGCCAGCGCCCGAGGTGGGACTCCGACCTACGAGCAGTACTTC. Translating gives CASARGGTPTYEQYF.

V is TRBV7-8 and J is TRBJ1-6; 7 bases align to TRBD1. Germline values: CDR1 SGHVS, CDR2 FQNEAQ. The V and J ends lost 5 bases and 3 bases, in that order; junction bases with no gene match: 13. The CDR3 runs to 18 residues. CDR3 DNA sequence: TGTGCCAGCAGCGTCCCTACCGGGACAGAATACTATAATTCACCCCTCCACTTT. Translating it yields CASSVPTGTEYYNSPLHF.

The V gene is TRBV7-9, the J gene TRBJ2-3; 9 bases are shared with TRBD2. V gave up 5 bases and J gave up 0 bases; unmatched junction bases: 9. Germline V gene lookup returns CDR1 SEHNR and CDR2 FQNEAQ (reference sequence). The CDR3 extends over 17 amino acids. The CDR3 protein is CASSPGLAKISTDTQYF. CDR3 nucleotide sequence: TGTGCCAGCAGCCCGGGACTAGCAAAAATTAGCACAGATACGCAGTATTTT.

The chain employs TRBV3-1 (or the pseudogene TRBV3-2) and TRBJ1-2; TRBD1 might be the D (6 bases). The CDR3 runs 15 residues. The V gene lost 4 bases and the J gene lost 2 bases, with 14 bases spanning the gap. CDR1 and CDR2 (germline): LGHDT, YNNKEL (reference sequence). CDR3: CASSPRSRGNYGYTF. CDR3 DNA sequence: TGTGCCAGCAGCCCAAGATCCAGGGGAAACTATGGCTACACCTTC.

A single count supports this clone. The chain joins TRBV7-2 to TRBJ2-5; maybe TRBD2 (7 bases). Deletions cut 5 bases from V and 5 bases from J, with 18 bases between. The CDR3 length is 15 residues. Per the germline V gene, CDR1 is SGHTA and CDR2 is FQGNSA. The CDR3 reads CASSPRAGAGETQYF. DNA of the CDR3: TGTGCCAGCAGCCCTAGGGCGGGGGCAGGGGAGACCCAGTACTTC.

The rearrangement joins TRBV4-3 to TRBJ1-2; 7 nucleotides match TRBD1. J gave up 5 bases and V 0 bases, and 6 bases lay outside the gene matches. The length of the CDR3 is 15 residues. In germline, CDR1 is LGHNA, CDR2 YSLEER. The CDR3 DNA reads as TGCGCCAGCAGCCAAGAGCCACAGGGGCAGTATGGCTACACCTTC. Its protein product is CASSQEPQGQYGYTF.

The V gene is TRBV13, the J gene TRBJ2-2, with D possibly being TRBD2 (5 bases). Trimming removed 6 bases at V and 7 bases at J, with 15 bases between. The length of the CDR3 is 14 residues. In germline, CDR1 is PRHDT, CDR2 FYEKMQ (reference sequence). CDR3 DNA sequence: TGTGCCAGCAGACGGGCCGGAGGCATCGGGGAGCTGTTTTTT. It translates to CASRRAGGIGELFF.

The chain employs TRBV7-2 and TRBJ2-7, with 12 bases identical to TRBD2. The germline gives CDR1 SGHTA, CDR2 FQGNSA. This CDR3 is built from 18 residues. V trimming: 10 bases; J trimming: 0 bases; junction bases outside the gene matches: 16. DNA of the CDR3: TGTGCCAACTACCGGCAACTAGCGGGGGGCGCAAACTCCTACGAGCAGTACGTC. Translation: CANYRQLAGGANSYEQYV.

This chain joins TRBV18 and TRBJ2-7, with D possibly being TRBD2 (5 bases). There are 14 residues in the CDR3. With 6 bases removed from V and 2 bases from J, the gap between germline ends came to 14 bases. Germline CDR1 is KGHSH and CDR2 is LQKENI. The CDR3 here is CASSREGGTYEQYV. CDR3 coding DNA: TGTGCCAGCTCCCGCGAGGGCGGCACCTACGAGCAGTACGTC.

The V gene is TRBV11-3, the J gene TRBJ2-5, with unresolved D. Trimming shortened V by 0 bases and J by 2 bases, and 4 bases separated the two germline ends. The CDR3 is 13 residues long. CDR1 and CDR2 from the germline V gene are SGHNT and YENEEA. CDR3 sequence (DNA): TGTGCCAGCAGCTTAGATCGGCAAGAGACCCAGTACTTC. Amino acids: CASSLDRQETQYF. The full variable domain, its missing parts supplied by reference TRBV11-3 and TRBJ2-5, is EAGVVQSPRYKIIEKKQPVAFWCNPISGHNTLYWYLQNLGQGPELLIRYENEEAVDDSQLPKDRFSAERLKGVDSTLKIQPAELGDSAVYLCASSLDRQETQYFGPGTRLLVL.

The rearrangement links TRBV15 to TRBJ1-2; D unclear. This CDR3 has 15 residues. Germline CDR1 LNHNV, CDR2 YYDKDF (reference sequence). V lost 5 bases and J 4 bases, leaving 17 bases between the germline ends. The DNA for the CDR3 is TGTGCCACCAGCCGTCCTCGGTCCGAAGCCTATGGCTACACCTTC. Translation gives CATSRPRSEAYGYTF.

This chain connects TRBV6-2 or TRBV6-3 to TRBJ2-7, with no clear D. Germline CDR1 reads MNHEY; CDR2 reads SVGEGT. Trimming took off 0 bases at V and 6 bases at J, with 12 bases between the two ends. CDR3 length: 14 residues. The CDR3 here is CASSYSIERGEQYV. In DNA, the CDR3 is TGTGCCAGCAGTTACTCGATAGAGCGAGGCGAGCAGTACGTC.

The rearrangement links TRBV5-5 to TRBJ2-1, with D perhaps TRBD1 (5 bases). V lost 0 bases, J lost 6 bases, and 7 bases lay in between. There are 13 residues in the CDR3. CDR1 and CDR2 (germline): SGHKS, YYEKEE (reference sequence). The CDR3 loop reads CASSLAQGNEQFF. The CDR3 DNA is TGTGCCAGCAGCTTGGCTCAGGGCAATGAGCAGTTCTTC.

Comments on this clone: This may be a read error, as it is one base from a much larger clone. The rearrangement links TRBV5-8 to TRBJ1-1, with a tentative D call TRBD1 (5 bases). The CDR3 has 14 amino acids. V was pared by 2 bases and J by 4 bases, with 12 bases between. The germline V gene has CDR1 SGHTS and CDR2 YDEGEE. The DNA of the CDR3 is TGTGCCAGCAGCTTAATTCAGGGTGGCACTGAAGCTTTCTTT. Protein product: CASSLIQGGTEAFF.

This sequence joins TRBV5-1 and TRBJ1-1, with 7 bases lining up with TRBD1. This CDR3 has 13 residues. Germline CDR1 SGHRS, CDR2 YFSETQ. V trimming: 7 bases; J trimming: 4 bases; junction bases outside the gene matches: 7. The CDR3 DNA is TGCGCCAGCGCCGACAGGGACGGCACTGAAGCTTTCTTT. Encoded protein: CASADRDGTEAFF.